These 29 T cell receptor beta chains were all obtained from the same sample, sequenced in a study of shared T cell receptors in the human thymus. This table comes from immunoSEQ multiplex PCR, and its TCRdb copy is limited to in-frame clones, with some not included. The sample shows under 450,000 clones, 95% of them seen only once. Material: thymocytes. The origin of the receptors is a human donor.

The CDR3 region is CASSLAHRTLSTDTQYF. In DNA form, the CDR3 reads TGTGCCAGCAGCTTAGCCCACCGGACCCTGAGCACAGATACGCAGTATTTT. The V call is TRBV13, the J call TRBJ2-3, with D uncertain. Germline V gives CDR1 PRHDT, CDR2 FYEKMQ (reference sequence). Trimming left V 1 base short and J 0 bases short, with 14 bases between. The CDR3 extends over 17 amino acids.

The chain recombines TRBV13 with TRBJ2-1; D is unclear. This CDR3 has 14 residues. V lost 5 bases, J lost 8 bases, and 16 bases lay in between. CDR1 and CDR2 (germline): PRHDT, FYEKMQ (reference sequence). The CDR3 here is CASSPFLGSDEQFF. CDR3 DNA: TGTGCCAGCAGCCCCTTCTTGGGCAGCGATGAGCAGTTCTTC. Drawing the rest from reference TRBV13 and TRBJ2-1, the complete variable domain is AAGVIQSPRHLIKEKRETATLKCYPIPRHDTVYWYQQGPGQDPQFLISFYEKMQSDKGSIPDRFSAQQFSDYHSELNMSSLELGDSALYFCASSPFLGSDEQFFGPGTRLTVL.

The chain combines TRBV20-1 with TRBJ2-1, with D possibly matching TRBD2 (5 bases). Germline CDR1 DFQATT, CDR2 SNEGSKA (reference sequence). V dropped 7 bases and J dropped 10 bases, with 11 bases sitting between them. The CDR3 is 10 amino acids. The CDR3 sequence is CSVPSYEQFF. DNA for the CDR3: TGCAGTGTACCTAGCTACGAGCAGTTCTTC.

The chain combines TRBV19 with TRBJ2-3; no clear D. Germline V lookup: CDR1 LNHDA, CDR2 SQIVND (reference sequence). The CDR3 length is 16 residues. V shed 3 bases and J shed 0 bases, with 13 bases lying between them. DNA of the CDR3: TGTGCCAGTAGTATCCTGAATAGAGATAGCACAGATACGCAGTATTTT. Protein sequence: CASSILNRDSTDTQYF.

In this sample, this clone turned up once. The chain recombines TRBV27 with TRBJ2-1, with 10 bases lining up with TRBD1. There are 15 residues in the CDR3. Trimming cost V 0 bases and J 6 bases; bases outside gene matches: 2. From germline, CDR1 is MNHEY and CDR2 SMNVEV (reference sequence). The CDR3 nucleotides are TGTGCCAGCAGTTTATCGGGACAGGGGATCAATGAGCAGTTCTTC. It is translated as CASSLSGQGINEQFF.

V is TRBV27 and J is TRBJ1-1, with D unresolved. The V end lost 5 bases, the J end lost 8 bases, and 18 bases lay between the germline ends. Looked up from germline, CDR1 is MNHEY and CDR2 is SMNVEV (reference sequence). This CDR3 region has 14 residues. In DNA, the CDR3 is TGTGCCAGCAGTCCCCGTTCATTACCGGCCGAAGCTTTCTTT. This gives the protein CASSPRSLPAEAFF.

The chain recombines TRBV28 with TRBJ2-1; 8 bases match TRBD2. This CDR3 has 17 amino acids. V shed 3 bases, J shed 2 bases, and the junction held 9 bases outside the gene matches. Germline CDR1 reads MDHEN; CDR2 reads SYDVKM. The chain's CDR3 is CASSFPISGETYNEQFF. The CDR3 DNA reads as TGTGCCAGCAGTTTCCCCATTAGCGGGGAGACCTACAATGAGCAGTTCTTC.

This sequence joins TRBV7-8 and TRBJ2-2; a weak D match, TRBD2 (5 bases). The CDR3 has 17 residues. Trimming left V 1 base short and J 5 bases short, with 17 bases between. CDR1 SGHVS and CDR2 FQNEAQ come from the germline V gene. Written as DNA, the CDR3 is TGTGCCAGCAGCTTAGTTCGGAGCGGAGGAGAGACCGGGGAGCTGTTTTTT. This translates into CASSLVRSGGETGELFF.

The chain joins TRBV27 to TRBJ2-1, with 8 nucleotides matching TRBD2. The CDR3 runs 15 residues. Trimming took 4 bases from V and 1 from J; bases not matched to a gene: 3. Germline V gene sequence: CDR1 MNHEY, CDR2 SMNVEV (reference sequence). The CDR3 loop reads CASSYGGRSYNEQFF. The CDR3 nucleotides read TGTGCCAGCAGTTATGGCGGGAGGTCCTACAATGAGCAGTTCTTC.

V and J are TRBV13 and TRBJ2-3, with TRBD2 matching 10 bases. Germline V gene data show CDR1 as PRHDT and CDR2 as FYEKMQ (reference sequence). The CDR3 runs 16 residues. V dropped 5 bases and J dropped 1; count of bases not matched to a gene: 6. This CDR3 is CASSILAGVGTDTQYF. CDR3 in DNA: TGTGCCAGCAGCATCCTAGCGGGAGTAGGCACAGATACGCAGTATTTT.

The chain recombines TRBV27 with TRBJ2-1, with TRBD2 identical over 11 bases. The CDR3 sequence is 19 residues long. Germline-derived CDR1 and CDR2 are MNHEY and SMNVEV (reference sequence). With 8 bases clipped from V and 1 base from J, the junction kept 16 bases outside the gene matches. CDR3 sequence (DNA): TGTGCCAGCGGGTCTCGGAGGGTAGCGGGAGGGGCGTCCTACAATGAGCAGTTCTTC. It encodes CASGSRRVAGGASYNEQFF.

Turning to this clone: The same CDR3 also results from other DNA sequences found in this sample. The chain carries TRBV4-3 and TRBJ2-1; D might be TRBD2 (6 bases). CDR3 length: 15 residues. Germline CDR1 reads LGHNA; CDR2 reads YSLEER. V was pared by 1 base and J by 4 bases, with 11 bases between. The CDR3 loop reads CASSQVRESYNEQFF. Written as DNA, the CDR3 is TGCGCCAGCAGCCAAGTACGGGAGAGTTACAATGAGCAGTTCTTC.

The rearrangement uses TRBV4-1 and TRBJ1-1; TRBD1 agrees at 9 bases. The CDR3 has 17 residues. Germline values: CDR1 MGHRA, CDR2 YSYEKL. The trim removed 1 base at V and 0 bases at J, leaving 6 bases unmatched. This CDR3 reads CASSQVGTGYMNTEAFF. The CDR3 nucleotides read TGCGCCAGCAGCCAAGTCGGGACAGGGTACATGAACACTGAAGCTTTCTTT.

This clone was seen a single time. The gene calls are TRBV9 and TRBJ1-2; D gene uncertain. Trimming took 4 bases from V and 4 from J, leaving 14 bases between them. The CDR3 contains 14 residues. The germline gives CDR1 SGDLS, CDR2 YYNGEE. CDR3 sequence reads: CASSNRPTPYGYTF. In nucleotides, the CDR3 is TGTGCCAGCAGCAACCGGCCGACACCCTATGGCTACACCTTC.

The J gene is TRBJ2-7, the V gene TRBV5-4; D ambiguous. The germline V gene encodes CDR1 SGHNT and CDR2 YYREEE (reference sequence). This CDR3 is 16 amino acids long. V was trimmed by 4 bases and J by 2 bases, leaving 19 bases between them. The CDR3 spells CASSVHLPVPPYEQYF. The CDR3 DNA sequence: TGTGCCAGCAGCGTCCACTTACCCGTGCCTCCCTACGAGCAGTACTTC.

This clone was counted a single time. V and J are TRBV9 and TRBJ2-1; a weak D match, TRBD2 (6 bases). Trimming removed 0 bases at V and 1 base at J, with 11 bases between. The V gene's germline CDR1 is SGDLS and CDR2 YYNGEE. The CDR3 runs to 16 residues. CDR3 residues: CASSVVTGVSYNEQFF. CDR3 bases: TGTGCCAGCAGCGTAGTAACGGGAGTATCCTACAATGAGCAGTTCTTC.

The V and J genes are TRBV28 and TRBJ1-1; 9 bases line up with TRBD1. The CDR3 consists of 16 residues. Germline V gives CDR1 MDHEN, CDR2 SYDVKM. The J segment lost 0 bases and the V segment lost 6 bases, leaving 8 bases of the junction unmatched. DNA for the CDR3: TGTGCCAGCAGCGACCGGGACAGGGCTCTGAACACTGAAGCTTTCTTT. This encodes CASSDRDRALNTEAFF.

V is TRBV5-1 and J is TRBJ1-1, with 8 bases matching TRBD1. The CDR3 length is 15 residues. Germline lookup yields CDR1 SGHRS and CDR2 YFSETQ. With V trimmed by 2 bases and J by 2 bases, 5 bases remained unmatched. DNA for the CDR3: TGCGCCAGCAGCTTTCAGGGGGCGGGAAACACTGAAGCTTTCTTT. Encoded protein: CASSFQGAGNTEAFF.

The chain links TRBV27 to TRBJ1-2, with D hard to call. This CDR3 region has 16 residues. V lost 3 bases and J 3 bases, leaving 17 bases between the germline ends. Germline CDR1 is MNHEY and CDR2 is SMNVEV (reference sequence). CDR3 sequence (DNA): TGTGCCAGCAGTTTGAGTTCGGGTGAGAGGGACTATGGCTACACCTTC. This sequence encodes CASSLSSGERDYGYTF.

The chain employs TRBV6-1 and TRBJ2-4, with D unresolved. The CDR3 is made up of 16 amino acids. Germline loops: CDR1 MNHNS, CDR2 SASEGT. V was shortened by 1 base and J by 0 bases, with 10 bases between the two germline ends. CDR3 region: CASSEDLPLAKNIQYF. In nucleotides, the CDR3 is TGTGCCAGCAGTGAAGACTTGCCTTTAGCCAAAAACATTCAGTACTTC.

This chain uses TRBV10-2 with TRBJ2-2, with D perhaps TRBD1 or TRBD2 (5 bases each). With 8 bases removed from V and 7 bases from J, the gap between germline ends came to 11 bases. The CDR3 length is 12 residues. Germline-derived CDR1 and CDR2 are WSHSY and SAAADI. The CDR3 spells CASEGIGGELFF. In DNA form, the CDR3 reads TGCGCCAGCGAGGGGATCGGCGGGGAGCTGTTTTTT.

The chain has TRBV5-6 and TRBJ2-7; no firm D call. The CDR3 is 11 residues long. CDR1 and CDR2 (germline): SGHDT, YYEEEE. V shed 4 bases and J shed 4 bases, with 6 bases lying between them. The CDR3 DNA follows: TGTGCCAGCAGCATAGGTTACGAGCAGTACTTC. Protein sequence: CASSIGYEQYF.

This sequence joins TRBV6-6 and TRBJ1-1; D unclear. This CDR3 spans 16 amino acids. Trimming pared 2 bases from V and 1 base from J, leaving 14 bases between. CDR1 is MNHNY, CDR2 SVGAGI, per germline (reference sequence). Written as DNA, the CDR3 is TGTGCCAGCAGTTACCCCAGGAGTCGGGCGAACACTGAAGCTTTCTTT. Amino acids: CASSYPRSRANTEAFF.

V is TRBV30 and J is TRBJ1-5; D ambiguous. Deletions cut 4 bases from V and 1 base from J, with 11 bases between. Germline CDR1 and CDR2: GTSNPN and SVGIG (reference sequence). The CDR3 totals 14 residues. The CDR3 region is CAWNEGRSNQPQHF. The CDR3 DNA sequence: TGTGCCTGGAATGAGGGCAGAAGCAATCAGCCCCAGCATTTT. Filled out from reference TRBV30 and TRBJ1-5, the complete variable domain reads SQTIHQWPATLVQPVGSPLSLECTVEGTSNPNLYWYRQAAGRGLQLLFYSVGIGQISSEVPQNLSASRPQDRQFILSSKKLLLSDSGFYLCAWNEGRSNQPQHFGDGTRLSIL.

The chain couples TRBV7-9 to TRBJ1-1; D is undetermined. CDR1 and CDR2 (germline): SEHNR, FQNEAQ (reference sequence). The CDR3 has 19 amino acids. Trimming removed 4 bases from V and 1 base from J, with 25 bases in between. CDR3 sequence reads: CASSSTGDPSSHKNTEAFF. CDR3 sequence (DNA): TGTGCCAGCAGCTCCACCGGGGATCCTAGTAGCCATAAGAACACTGAAGCTTTCTTT.

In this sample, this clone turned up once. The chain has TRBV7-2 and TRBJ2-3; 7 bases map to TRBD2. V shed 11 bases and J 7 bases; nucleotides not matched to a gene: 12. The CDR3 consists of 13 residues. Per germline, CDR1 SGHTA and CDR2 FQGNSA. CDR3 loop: CAFGGGPGYTQYF. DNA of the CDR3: TGTGCCTTCGGCGGGGGTCCCGGATATACGCAGTATTTT.

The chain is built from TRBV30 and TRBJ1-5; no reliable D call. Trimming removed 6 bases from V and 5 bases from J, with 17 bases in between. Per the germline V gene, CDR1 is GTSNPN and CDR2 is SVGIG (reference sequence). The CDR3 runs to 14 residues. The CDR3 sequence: CACTGPQGYQPQHF. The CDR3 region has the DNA TGTGCCTGTACCGGGCCTCAAGGTTATCAGCCCCAGCATTTT.

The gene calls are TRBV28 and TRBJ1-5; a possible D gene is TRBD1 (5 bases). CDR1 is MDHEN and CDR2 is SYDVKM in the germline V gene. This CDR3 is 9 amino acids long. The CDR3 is CERGQPQHF. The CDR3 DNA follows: TGTGAAAGGGGTCAGCCCCAGCATTTT.

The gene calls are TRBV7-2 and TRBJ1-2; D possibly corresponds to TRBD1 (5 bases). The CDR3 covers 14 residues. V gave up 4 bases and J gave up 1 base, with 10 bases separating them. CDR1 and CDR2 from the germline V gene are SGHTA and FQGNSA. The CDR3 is CASSSPTDNYGYTF. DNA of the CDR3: TGTGCCAGCAGCTCCCCGACAGATAACTATGGCTACACCTTC.